A few counts support the clone carrying this TCR beta chain. Its antigen is currently unknown. CMV status came from CD4+ IFNgamma after overnight CMV lysate stimulation. The beta constant-region primer was an equimolar mix of two oligonucleotides covering TRBC1 and TRBC2. The ligated cDNA underwent four PCR rounds using SP2 and nested alpha and beta constant-region primers. In TCRdb, the UMI-ligation and nested PCR reads were re-called with MiXCR into one record per CDR3 protein. The sample consists of over 110,000 distinct CDR3 sequences, more than 15% of them appearing once. Germline CDR1 reads SGHVS; CDR2 reads FNYEAQ. The CDR3 runs 13 residues. Between the trimmed V and J ends, which lost 4 bases and 2 bases, there was a span of 9 bases. The entry originates in a study of naive and memory T cell subsets. Whole-study findings and limits: Diversity fell and Gini index rose from naive through CM, EM, EMRA. Over 95% of naive TCR sequences appeared only once after error correction, unlike memory subsets. Clonotypes here are unpaired alpha or beta chain sequences. Naive repertoires, especially CD8, held a few larger clonotypes, possibly memory cells re-expressing CD45RA.

This chain uses TRBV7-6 with TRBJ2-7, with unresolved D. This receptor was obtained from a human donor in good health. Sequenced: naive CD8+ T cells from blood. DNA for the CDR3: TGTGCCAGCAGCTATGGATCGGCCTACGAGCAGTACTTC. It specifies CASSYGSAYEQYF.